This T cell receptor (beta chain) was captured by sequencing in a study of human T cells and chemical hapten exposure. Study details: Patients received weekly diphenylcyclopropenone doses to the scalp throughout the approximately 25-week study. Findings of the study overall: TCRs exceeding a frequency of 1 in 1000 stayed unchanged under DPC sensitization.

TCRdb called the RACE reads again in MiXCR, with one record for every CDR3 protein. The sample has 75,000 to 100,000 distinct CDR3 sequences, roughly 12% seen once. This clonotype was seen more than once but under ten times. Its specificity is unknown. Time point in this sample: patch test 1, 2 weeks after DPC sensitization. Treatment specified: therapeutic diphenylcyclopropenone sensitization with weekly scalp DPC. The sequence was collected from a middle-aged woman with alopecia areata. Some clones in this sample may be carry-over from other donors' samples. This material consisted of whole blood, taken in connection with sensitization to the hapten diphenylcyclopropenone (DPC).

The CDR3, as DNA: TGTGCCAGCAGCGCAGGACAGGGGGCAAATGAAAAACTGTTTTTT. Translation gives CASSAGQGANEKLFF. This chain uses TRBV7-9 with TRBJ1-4, with 11 nucleotides matching TRBD1. In germline, CDR1 is SEHNR, CDR2 FQNEAQ (reference sequence). The CDR3 has 15 residues. Germline trimming cut 5 bases from V and 5 bases from J; bases unmatched to any gene: 4.